These T cell receptor beta chains were read from a single sample in a study of control samples from healthy donors and cancer patients. Clones were sequenced by immunoSEQ multiplex PCR, and TCRdb holds only the in-frame ones, with some missing. The profile shows over 100,000 clones, 75% to 95% of them singletons. The material sequenced was blood. The receptors stem from a man between 40 and 49 years old in good health. Both conserved end residues are part of each CDR3. Fields, in order: J gene, clone size, CDR3 length, V gene, D gene, CDR3 DNA, CDR3 protein. D genes are given only for firm matches. Where a row states a size, it is once, few, many or the class of an expanded clone; other rows omit it.

TRBJ2-7 | - | 14 | TRBV6-5 | - | TGTGCCAGCAGTTACTCGATCAGGGAAGGCGAGCAGTACTTC | CASSYSIREGEQYF
TRBJ2-3 | - | 15 | TRBV5-4 | - | TGTGCCAGCAGCTTGGATCCATCTAGCACAGATACGCAGTATTTT | CASSLDPSSTDTQYF
TRBJ2-7 | - | 15 | TRBV9 | - | TGTGCCAGCAGCGTAGACTACGGGGACTCCTACGAGCAGTACTTC | CASSVDYGDSYEQYF
TRBJ2-3 | - | 22 | TRBV10-1 | TRBD2 | TGCGCCAGCAGCCTGACGTCGGGGGCTAGCGGGGGAACAAATTCTAGCACAGATACGCAGTATTTT | CASSLTSGASGGTNSSTDTQYF
TRBJ2-3 | - | 14 | TRBV5-1 | - | TGCGCCAGCAGCCAGGACTTTAGCACAGATACGCAGTATTTT | CASSQDFSTDTQYF
TRBJ2-3 | once | 14 | TRBV9 | - | TGTGCCAGCAGCGTAGACGGGGGCCGAGATACGCAGTATTTT | CASSVDGGRDTQYF
TRBJ2-1 | - | 16 | TRBV10-2 | TRBD1 | TGCGCCAGCACCGGGGTTGGGACAGGGGGCGCATCCGGGCAGTTCTTC | CASTGVGTGGASGQFF
TRBJ2-3 | - | 14 | TRBV5-4 | - | TGTGCCAGCAGCTTTAAGGCTAGCACAGATACGCAGTATTTT | CASSFKASTDTQYF
TRBJ2-1 | - | 12 | TRBV18 | - | TGTGCCAGCTCACCATCCAGCGATGAGCAGTTCTTC | CASSPSSDEQFF
TRBJ1-1 | - | 13 | TRBV7-9 | - | TGTGCCAGCAGCTTATTGGGGGCGGCTGAAGCTTTCTTT | CASSLLGAAEAFF
TRBJ2-3 | - | 14 | TRBV5-1 | TRBD2 | TGCGCCAGCAGCTTAAGCGGGGGACGAGATACGCAGTATTTT | CASSLSGGRDTQYF
TRBJ2-7 | - | 17 | TRBV7-9 | TRBD1 | TGTGCCAGCAGCGAAAGACCGGGACAGAAAAGCTCCTACGAGCAGTACTTC | CASSERPGQKSSYEQYF
TRBJ2-5 | - | 16 | TRBV6-6 | - | TGTGCCAGCAGTTACGCCGGGGGGCAGGTGCAAGAGACCCAGTACTTC | CASSYAGGQVQETQYF
TRBJ2-7 | - | 14 | TRBV28 | TRBD1 | TGTGCCAGCAGTCTCCCCGGGACAGGCTACGAGCAGTACTTC | CASSLPGTGYEQYF
TRBJ1-2 | - | 17 | TRBV4-1 | - | TGCGCCAGCAGCCTCACGATCGCCCCGGGGATCTCTTATGGCTACACCTTC | CASSLTIAPGISYGYTF
TRBJ2-5 | - | 14 | TRBV5-6 | - | TGTGCCAGCAGCTCAATCCGGATCCAAGAGACCCAGTACTTC | CASSSIRIQETQYF
TRBJ2-5 | - | 12 | TRBV2 | - | TGTGCCAGCAGTGAGCGGGGAAAGACCCAGTACTTC | CASSERGKTQYF
TRBJ1-2 | - | 14 | TRBV11-2 | - | TGTGCCAGCAGCGCCCTCGACAGGCACTATGGCTACACCTTC | CASSALDRHYGYTF
TRBJ2-3 | - | 15 | TRBV4-2 | TRBD2 | TGTGCCAGCAGCCGGGACTACCAGCGCACAGATACGCAGTATTTT | CASSRDYQRTDTQYF
TRBJ2-2 | - | 17 | TRBV19 | TRBD2 | TGTGCCAGTAGCCTAATCACGGGACTAGCTTACACCGGGGAGCTGTTTTTT | CASSLITGLAYTGELFF
TRBJ2-3 | - | 13 | TRBV19 | - | TGTGCCAGTTCCGGGCCCCGCACAGATACGCAGTATTTT | CASSGPRTDTQYF
TRBJ1-6 | - | 15 | TRBV7-6 | TRBD1 | TGTGCCAGCAGCCCCGGGGACAGGGGTAATTCACCCCTCCACTTT | CASSPGDRGNSPLHF
TRBJ2-5 | - | 14 | TRBV5-1 | - | TGCGCCAGCAGCCCCGGGACGGGGGAAGAGACCCAGTACTTC | CASSPGTGEETQYF
TRBJ2-1 | - | 15 | TRBV6-4 | TRBD2 | TGTGCCAGCAGTTCTACTAGCGGGGGGGCGGATGAGCAGTTCTTC | CASSSTSGGADEQFF
TRBJ1-2 | once | 12 | TRBV29-1 | - | TGCAGCGCTGAAGACGAGAACTATGGCTACACCTTC | CSAEDENYGYTF
TRBJ1-4 | - | 18 | TRBV28 | - | TGTGCCAGCAGTCCCGCCGGCCTACAGGGTTCGACGTTGGGCGGACTGTTTTTT | CASSPAGLQGSTLGGLFF
TRBJ1-3 | once | 13 | TRBV29-1 | - | TGCAGCGGGGCGTACGAACCTGGAAACACCATATATTTT | CSGAYEPGNTIYF
TRBJ1-2 | - | 13 | TRBV29-1 | TRBD1 | TGCAGCGTTCGGACAGGGGTTAGCTATGGCTACACCTTC | CSVRTGVSYGYTF
TRBJ2-7 | - | 14 | TRBV7-2 | - | TGTGCCAGCAGCTTAGTACCCTCCCGCTACGAGCAGTACTTC | CASSLVPSRYEQYF
TRBJ2-5 | - | 19 | TRBV7-2 | TRBD2 | TGTGCCAGCAGCTTAGTTAGCGGGGGGGCGCCGGTTGGGCAAGAGACCCAGTACTTC | CASSLVSGGAPVGQETQYF
TRBJ2-2 | - | 13 | TRBV7-6 | - | TGTGCCAGCAGCCTCGGAGAGACCGGGGAGCTGTTTTTT | CASSLGETGELFF
TRBJ1-1 | - | 19 | TRBV30 | - | TGTGCCTGGAGTCGTCAGGCGGCGACGAGTTGGGCATCGGACACTGAAGCTTTCTTT | CAWSRQAATSWASDTEAFF
TRBJ2-7 | once | 14 | TRBV10-1 | - | TGCGCCAGCAGTGAGTCGGGACCGTCACACGAGCAGTACTTC | CASSESGPSHEQYF
TRBJ2-6 | - | 16 | TRBV9 | - | TGTGCCAGCAGCCCAAGTTGGGGATCTGGGGCCAACGTCCTGACTTTC | CASSPSWGSGANVLTF
TRBJ1-6 | - | 14 | TRBV4-1 | - | TGCGCCAGCAGCCAAGACAGATCGAATTCACCCCTCCACTTT | CASSQDRSNSPLHF
TRBJ2-3 | - | 15 | TRBV2 | - | TGTGCCAGCAGTGGTTCCAGGGGGGGAACAGATACGCAGTATTTT | CASSGSRGGTDTQYF
TRBJ2-7 | - | 11 | TRBV20-1 | - | TGCAGTGCTAGATTATCCTACGAGCAGTACTTC | CSARLSYEQYF
TRBJ1-1 | - | 15 | TRBV30 | - | TGTGCCTGGAGTGTATTGGACACCAAAACACTACAAGCTTTCTTT | CAWSVLDTKTLQAFF
TRBJ2-2 | - | 14 | TRBV3-1/TRBV3-2 | - | TGTGCCAGCAGCCAAGACAAGATCACCGGGGAGCTGTTTTTT | CASSQDKITGELFF
TRBJ2-2 | - | 17 | TRBV5-4 | TRBD2 | TGTGCCAGCAGCTCCCTAGGGACTAGCGGGGGGGCCGGGGAGCTGTTTTTT | CASSSLGTSGGAGELFF
TRBJ2-3 | - | 12 | TRBV12-3/TRBV12-4 | - | TGTGCCAGCAGTTTGGTAACAGATACGCAGTATTTT | CASSLVTDTQYF
TRBJ1-4 | - | 21 | TRBV9 | - | TGTGCCAGCAGCGTTGGGAGTTCTGGAACTCCATTCTTTACTCCTAATGAAAAACTGTTTTTT | CASSVGSSGTPFFTPNEKLFF
TRBJ2-3 | - | 15 | TRBV6-4 | - | TGTGCCAGCAGTGACTCGATTATAAGGGCCCATACGCAGTATTTT | CASSDSIIRAHTQYF
TRBJ2-1 | - | 12 | TRBV27 | - | TGTGCCAGCAGTATGCGATTTGGGGAGCAGTTCTTC | CASSMRFGEQFF
TRBJ1-2 | - | 14 | TRBV3-1/TRBV3-2 | TRBD1 | TGTGCCAGCAGCCAAGGCCAGGGGGACTATGGCTACACCTTC | CASSQGQGDYGYTF